Each of the 31 T cell receptor beta chains below was sequenced from the same sample in a study of blood T cell repertoires in COVID-19. Using immunoSEQ multiplex PCR, the repertoire was profiled, and TCRdb retains in-frame clones only, with some absent. The table includes about 180,000 clones, roughly 78% detected once. The sample was peripheral blood. The receptors shown here come from a man in his sixties or seventies with active or convalescent COVID-19.

The chain uses TRBV7-6 and TRBJ2-6; 7 bases match TRBD1. Trimming at V came to 1 base and at J to 3 bases, leaving 18 bases not matched to a gene. The V gene's germline CDR1 is SGHVS and CDR2 FNYEAQ. The CDR3 is 21 amino acids. The CDR3 protein is CASSLEVTGRGFTDGANVLTF. In DNA form, the CDR3 reads TGTGCCAGCAGCTTAGAGGTCACCGGCAGGGGGTTTACAGATGGGGCCAACGTCCTGACTTTC.

The V call is TRBV7-8, the J call TRBJ1-1; D not certain. There are 14 residues in the CDR3. Trimming took off 1 base at V and 5 bases at J, with 11 bases between the two ends. Germline V gives CDR1 SGHVS, CDR2 FQNEAQ. CDR3 amino acids: CASSLDRLGTEAFF. The CDR3 DNA is TGTGCCAGCAGCTTAGATCGACTTGGGACTGAAGCTTTCTTT.

The chain recombines TRBV7-2 with TRBJ1-1; D may be TRBD1 (5 bases). CDR1 is SGHTA, CDR2 FQGNSA, per germline. The CDR3 sequence is 14 residues long. V was shortened by 4 bases and J by 6 bases, with 15 bases between the two germline ends. CDR3 residues: CASSSPWGGAEAFF. The CDR3 DNA reads TGTGCCAGCAGCTCCCCCTGGGGCGGCGCTGAAGCTTTCTTT.

J is TRBJ2-1 and V is TRBV19; 11 bases line up with TRBD2. Germline CDR1 is LNHDA and CDR2 is SQIVND (reference sequence). Unmatched junction bases numbered 16, after V lost 9 bases and J lost 9 bases. The CDR3 contains 16 residues. The CDR3 sequence is CASTTVAGGPRGEQFF. CDR3 bases: TGTGCCAGCACCACGGTAGCGGGGGGGCCTAGAGGTGAGCAGTTCTTC.

The chain couples TRBV21-1 to TRBJ1-6. TRBV21-1 is designated a pseudogene. The CDR3 runs 16 residues. The CDR3, as DNA: TGTGCCAGCAGTGTCGGGGAGGGAGGACCTAATTCACCCCTCCACTTT. This translates into CASSVGEGGPNSPLHF.

The table lists this clone with a count of one. The chain carries TRBV2 and TRBJ1-4, with D possibly matching TRBD1 (5 bases). Germline CDR1 is SNHLY and CDR2 is FYNNEI. Deletions cut 7 bases from V and 17 bases from J, with 23 bases between. This CDR3 comprises 13 residues. Written as DNA, the CDR3 is TGTGCCAGCATGAATAGGGAGGGGCAACGGCGTTTTTTT. Residues: CASMNREGQRRFF.

The chain recombines TRBV2 with TRBJ2-5, with D unresolved. V lost 7 bases and J 5 bases, leaving 14 bases between the germline ends. The CDR3 is 13 amino acids. Germline loops: CDR1 SNHLY, CDR2 FYNNEI. The CDR3 region is CASMPAASETQYF. CDR3 sequence (DNA): TGTGCCAGCATGCCGGCGGCTAGTGAGACCCAGTACTTC. Based on the CDR3 plus reference TRBV2 and TRBJ2-5, the full variable domain is EPEVTQTPSHQVTQMGQEVILRCVPISNHLYFYWYRQILGQKVEFLVSFYNNEISEKSEIFDDQFSVERPDGSNFTLKIRSTKLEDSAMYFCASMPAASETQYFGPGTRLLVL.

The chain links TRBV5-1 to TRBJ2-7; 8 positions agree with TRBD1. In germline, CDR1 is SGHRS, CDR2 YFSETQ. The CDR3 is 14 residues long. The J segment lost 2 bases and the V segment lost 2 bases, leaving 3 bases of the junction unmatched. The DNA of the CDR3 is TGCGCCAGCAGCTTTGAACAGGGGGCCTACGAGCAGTACTTC. It is translated as CASSFEQGAYEQYF.

V usage is TRBV4-1 and J usage is TRBJ2-2, with 8 bases lining up with TRBD1. With V trimmed by 2 bases and J by 7 bases, 9 bases remained unmatched. Per the germline V gene, CDR1 is MGHRA and CDR2 is YSYEKL. The CDR3 sequence is 16 residues long. CDR3 nucleotides: TGCGCCAGCAGCCAATTCGGACAGGGCTTGAACGGGGAGCTGTTTTTT. Its protein product is CASSQFGQGLNGELFF.

This rearrangement joins TRBV6-5 to TRBJ1-1; no reliable D call. CDR3 size: 14 residues. Germline loops: CDR1 MNHEY, CDR2 SVGAGI. V lost 0 bases and J lost 0, with 5 bases in between. The CDR3 spells CASSYSPMNTEAFF. CDR3 bases: TGTGCCAGCAGTTACTCCCCCATGAACACTGAAGCTTTCTTT.

J is TRBJ2-3 and V is TRBV30, with D tentatively TRBD2 (5 bases). The CDR3 is 14 residues long. CDR1 and CDR2 from the germline V gene are GTSNPN and SVGIG (reference sequence). Trimming left V 6 bases short and J 5 bases short, with 18 bases between. The CDR3 DNA reads TGTGCCTGCCCAACTAGAACCTACGAAGATACGCAGTATTTT. It is translated as CACPTRTYEDTQYF.

The rearrangement joins TRBV6-5 to TRBJ1-1; 10 nucleotides match TRBD1. Germline lookup yields CDR1 MNHEY and CDR2 SVGAGI. V was pared by 0 bases and J by 6 bases, with 7 bases of the junction left unmatched. The CDR3 contains 16 residues. CDR3: CASSYSRDRGKSEAFF. The CDR3 coding sequence is TGTGCCAGCAGTTACTCCCGGGACAGGGGTAAATCTGAAGCTTTCTTT.

CDR3 amino acids: CASSSGQGGRNTIYF. CDR3 nucleotides: TGTGCCAGCTCCAGCGGACAGGGCGGGAGAAACACCATATATTTT. This chain links TRBV18 with TRBJ1-3, with 8 bases that match TRBD1. With V trimmed by 6 bases and J by 5 bases, 9 bases remained unmatched. Germline CDR1 is KGHSH and CDR2 is LQKENI. The length of the CDR3 is 15 residues.

This clone was counted a few times. The chain has TRBV18 and TRBJ2-7; weak D call: TRBD1 (6 bases). The CDR3 is 14 amino acids. Trimming stripped 3 bases from V and 3 bases from J, with 12 bases between. CDR1 and CDR2 (germline): KGHSH, LQKENI. DNA for the CDR3: TGTGCCAGCTCACCTTCCACAGGGATCTACGAGCAGTACTTC. Translation: CASSPSTGIYEQYF.

The chain carries TRBV19 and TRBJ1-5; D is unclear. The CDR3 runs 14 residues. In germline, CDR1 is LNHDA, CDR2 SQIVND (reference sequence). V was cut by 4 bases and J by 2 bases, with 9 bases left in between. The DNA for the CDR3 is TGTGCCAGTAGTACCCAGAGGGGCAATCAGCCCCAGCATTTT. This codes for CASSTQRGNQPQHF.

V is TRBV9 and J is TRBJ2-5; TRBD2 agrees at 7 bases. This CDR3 has 12 residues. Germline V gene sequence: CDR1 SGDLS, CDR2 YYNGEE. J gave up 11 bases and V 0 bases, and 4 bases lay outside the gene matches. CDR3 nucleotide sequence: TGTGCCAGCAGCGTAGTAGCGGGCCCTCAGTACTTC. This sequence encodes CASSVVAGPQYF.

J is TRBJ1-3 and V is TRBV6-6; 7 bases agree with TRBD1. CDR1 is MNHNY, CDR2 SVGAGI, per germline (reference sequence). The CDR3 has 17 residues. V shed 5 bases, J shed 0 bases, and the junction held 10 bases outside the gene matches. CDR3 sequence: CASSRDSKLSSGNTIYF. For the CDR3, the DNA is TGTGCCAGCAGTCGGGACAGCAAATTAAGCTCTGGAAACACCATATATTTT.

This CDR3 reads CASSFAGAQYNEQFF. CDR3 nucleotides: TGTGCCAGCAGCTTCGCAGGGGCGCAATACAATGAGCAGTTCTTC. The chain has TRBV11-3 and TRBJ2-1, with a weak D call TRBD1 (6 bases). From germline, CDR1 is SGHNT and CDR2 YENEEA. The CDR3 contains 15 residues. V lost 3 bases, J lost 4 bases, and 13 bases lay in between.

This clone was picked up one time. The rearrangement links TRBV6-1 to TRBJ2-7; a possible D gene is TRBD1 (6 bases). V was trimmed by 7 bases and J by 3 bases, leaving 13 bases between them. Germline V gene lookup returns CDR1 MNHNS and CDR2 SASEGT. The CDR3 loop spans 13 amino acids. CDR3 residues: CASTPGHLYEQYF. As DNA, the CDR3 is TGTGCCAGCACCCCGGGACACCTCTACGAGCAGTACTTC.

The chain is built from TRBV5-1 and TRBJ2-5, with D perhaps matching TRBD1 (6 bases). Trimming removed 3 bases at V and 4 bases at J, with 22 bases between. Germline CDR1 and CDR2: SGHRS and YFSETQ. There are 17 residues in the CDR3. CDR3 protein: CASSSPTGSNPGETQYF. In DNA form, the CDR3 reads TGCGCCAGCAGCTCTCCTACAGGGTCTAATCCCGGAGAGACCCAGTACTTC. Supplemented by reference TRBV5-1 and TRBJ2-5, the full variable domain reads KAGVTQTPRYLIKTRGQQVTLSCSPISGHRSVSWYQQTPGQGLQFLFEYFSETQRNKGNFPGRFSGRQFSNSRSEMNVSTLELGDSALYLCASSSPTGSNPGETQYFGPGTRLLVL.

V usage is TRBV6-5 and J usage is TRBJ1-3; TRBD1 agrees at 7 bases. With 6 bases clipped from V and 0 bases from J, the junction kept 2 bases outside the gene matches. Looked up from germline, CDR1 is MNHEY and CDR2 is SVGAGI. This CDR3 region has 14 residues. The CDR3 loop is CASRGQSSGNTIYF. The CDR3 nucleotides read TGTGCCAGCAGGGGACAGAGCTCTGGAAACACCATATATTTT.

CDR3 DNA: TGTGCCAGCAGTTACTCCCGGACAGGGACTTACGAGCAGTACTTC. It codes for CASSYSRTGTYEQYF. This sequence joins TRBV6-5 and TRBJ2-7; 8 bases match TRBD1. Germline CDR1 and CDR2: MNHEY and SVGAGI. The CDR3 extends over 15 amino acids. V lost 0 bases, J lost 4 bases, and 5 bases stayed unmatched.

This clone has at least ten counts. The chain carries TRBV11-1 and TRBJ1-1; D is uncertain. The CDR3 runs to 12 residues. Per the germline V gene, CDR1 is SGHAT and CDR2 is FQDESV (reference sequence). Trimming cost V 7 bases and J 6 bases, with 12 bases left between them. CDR3 region: CASNTPQAEAFF. CDR3 coding DNA: TGTGCCAGCAACACTCCCCAGGCTGAAGCTTTCTTT.

The genes are TRBV27 and TRBJ2-6; D not resolved. CDR1 and CDR2 (germline): MNHEY, SMNVEV (reference sequence). The CDR3 is 15 residues long. Trimming left V 2 bases short and J 1 base short, with 6 bases between. The CDR3 DNA reads TGTGCCAGCAGTTTAACTGTGTCTGGGGCCAACGTCCTGACTTTC. Protein: CASSLTVSGANVLTF.

J is TRBJ1-2 and V is TRBV5-5, with D tentatively TRBD1 (6 bases). The CDR3 contains 16 residues. Germline V gene lookup returns CDR1 SGHKS and CDR2 YYEKEE (reference sequence). Trimming removed 2 bases at V and 5 bases at J, with 19 bases between. DNA of the CDR3: TGTGCCAGCAGCTTACAGGGAAGGAGAGCGGGGTATGGCTACACCTTC. Translated, it gives CASSLQGRRAGYGYTF.

The chain uses TRBV6-2 or TRBV6-3 and TRBJ2-7; no clear D gene. The CDR3 is 12 amino acids. The V end was cut by 2 bases, the J end by 6 bases, with 8 bases between. CDR1 is MNHEY, CDR2 SVGEGT, per germline. CDR3 sequence reads: CASSYPSREQYF. The CDR3 DNA sequence: TGTGCCAGCAGTTACCCCTCCCGCGAGCAGTACTTC.

The chain recombines TRBV7-3 with TRBJ2-1; D is uncertain. V dropped 3 bases and J dropped 7 bases, with 13 bases sitting between them. The CDR3 is 14 residues long. In germline, CDR1 is SGHTA, CDR2 FQGTGA. CDR3 sequence (DNA): TGTGCCAGCAGCTTTGGGCCCGGAATGAATGAGCAGTTCTTC. Translating it yields CASSFGPGMNEQFF.

This clone came up a few times. The chain's CDR3 is CSVEPVIQETQYF. The CDR3 DNA sequence: TGCAGCGTTGAACCCGTTATCCAAGAGACCCAGTACTTC. The V gene is TRBV29-1, the J gene TRBJ2-5; no clear D. V lost 2 bases, J lost 1 base, and 8 bases lay in between. CDR1 is SQVTM and CDR2 is ANQGSEA in the germline V gene. The CDR3 length is 13 residues.

The rearrangement joins TRBV28 to TRBJ1-6; a possible D gene is TRBD1 (6 bases). Trimming cost V 1 base and J 8 bases, with 15 bases left between them. Germline V CDR1 and CDR2: MDHEN, SYDVKM. The length of the CDR3 is 16 residues. The CDR3 spells CASSLFEGGGHSPLHF. CDR3 sequence (DNA): TGTGCCAGCAGTTTATTCGAGGGGGGGGGCCATTCACCCCTCCACTTT.

J is TRBJ1-5 and V is TRBV5-1; TRBD1 aligns across 7 bases. Looked up from germline, CDR1 is SGHRS and CDR2 is YFSETQ. The CDR3 runs to 15 residues. V was clipped by 4 bases and J by 6 bases; unmatched bases: 10. DNA for the CDR3: TGCGCCAGCAGCCTGGAGACAGGGTCGACTCAGCCCCAGCATTTT. It translates to CASSLETGSTQPQHF.

The sample holds one count of this clone. This chain uses TRBV30 with TRBJ2-2, with D possibly being TRBD1 (6 bases). V gave up 4 bases and J gave up 2 bases, with 14 bases separating them. Germline lookup yields CDR1 GTSNPN and CDR2 SVGIG (reference sequence). This CDR3 has 15 amino acids. Here the CDR3 reads CAWMKDRRNTGELFF. The CDR3 bases are TGTGCCTGGATGAAGGACAGACGAAACACCGGGGAGCTGTTTTTT.